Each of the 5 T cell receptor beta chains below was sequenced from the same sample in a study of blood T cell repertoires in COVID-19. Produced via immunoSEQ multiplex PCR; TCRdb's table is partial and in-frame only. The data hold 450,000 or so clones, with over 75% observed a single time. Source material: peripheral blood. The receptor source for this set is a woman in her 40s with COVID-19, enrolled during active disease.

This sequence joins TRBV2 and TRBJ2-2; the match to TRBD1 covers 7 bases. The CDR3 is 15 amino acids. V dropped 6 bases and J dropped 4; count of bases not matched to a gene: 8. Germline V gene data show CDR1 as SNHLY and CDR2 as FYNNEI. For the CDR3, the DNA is TGTGCCAGCAGGGGGACAGTCACACCCACCGGGGAGCTGTTTTTT. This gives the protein CASRGTVTPTGELFF. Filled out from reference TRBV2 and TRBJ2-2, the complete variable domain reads EPEVTQTPSHQVTQMGQEVILRCVPISNHLYFYWYRQILGQKVEFLVSFYNNEISEKSEIFDDQFSVERPDGSNFTLKIRSTKLEDSAMYFCASRGTVTPTGELFFGEGSRLTVL.

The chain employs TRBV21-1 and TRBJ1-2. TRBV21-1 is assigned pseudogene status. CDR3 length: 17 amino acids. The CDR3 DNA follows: TGTGCCAGCAGCCCGAGGAGGGTGCTTGTGGGCGTCTATGGCTACACCTTC. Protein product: CASSPRRVLVGVYGYTF.

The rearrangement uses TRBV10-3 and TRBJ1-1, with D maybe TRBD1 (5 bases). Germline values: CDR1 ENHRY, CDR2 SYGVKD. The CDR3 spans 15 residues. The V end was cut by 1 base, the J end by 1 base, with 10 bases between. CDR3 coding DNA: TGTGCCATCAGTGAGTTCGACAGCCAGAACACTGAAGCTTTCTTT. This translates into CAISEFDSQNTEAFF.

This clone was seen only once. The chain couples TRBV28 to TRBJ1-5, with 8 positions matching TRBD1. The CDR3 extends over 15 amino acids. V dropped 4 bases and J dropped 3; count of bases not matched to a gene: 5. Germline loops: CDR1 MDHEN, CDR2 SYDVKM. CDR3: CASSYLTGANQPQHF. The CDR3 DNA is TGTGCCAGCAGTTACCTGACAGGGGCCAATCAGCCCCAGCATTTT.

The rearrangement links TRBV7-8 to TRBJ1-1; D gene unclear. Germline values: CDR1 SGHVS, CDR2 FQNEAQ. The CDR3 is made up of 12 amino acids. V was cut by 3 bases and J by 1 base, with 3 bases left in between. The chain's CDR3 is CASSFKNTEAFF. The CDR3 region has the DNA TGTGCCAGCAGCTTTAAGAACACTGAAGCTTTCTTT. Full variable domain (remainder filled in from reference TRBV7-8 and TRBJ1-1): GAGVSQSPRYKVAKRGQDVALRCDPISGHVSLFWYQQALGQGPEFLTYFQNEAQLDKSGLPSDRFFAERPEGSVSTLKIQRTQQEDSAVYLCASSFKNTEAFFGQGTRLTVV.